A single sample is the source of the 9 T cell receptor beta chains below, sequenced in a study of cytotoxic CD8 clonotypes in ibrutinib-treated CLL. The repertoire was sequenced with immunoSEQ multiplex PCR; TCRdb's copy has only in-frame clones and lacks some. The table shows about 85,000 clones, with 70% to 80% occurring only once. Source: PBMCs, taken after 12 months of ibrutinib treatment. The receptor set was obtained from a human donor with chronic lymphocytic leukemia.

CDR3 in amino acids: CATSRDRALQYF. CDR3 sequence (DNA): TGTGCCACCAGCAGAGATCGGGCCCTGCAGTATTTT. This chain uses TRBV15 with TRBJ2-3; D is ambiguous. Germline V gives CDR1 LNHNV, CDR2 YYDKDF (reference sequence). Trimming shortened V by 0 bases and J by 11 bases, and 9 bases separated the two germline ends. CDR3 length equals 12 residues.

This chain uses TRBV7-9 with TRBJ2-7, with 12 nucleotides matching TRBD2. CDR1 is SEHNR, CDR2 FQNEAQ, per germline (reference sequence). Losses at the gene ends were 2 bases for V and 5 bases for J; bases not matched to a gene: 1. The CDR3 spans 14 residues. CDR3 sequence reads: CASSLRLAGDEQYF. The DNA of the CDR3 is TGTGCCAGCAGCTTAAGACTAGCGGGGGACGAGCAGTACTTC.

The chain joins TRBV27 to TRBJ2-7; 13 bases are shared with TRBD2. The V segment lost 5 bases and the J segment 3 bases; nucleotides outside the gene matches: 7. This CDR3 is built from 16 residues. CDR1 and CDR2 (germline): MNHEY, SMNVEV (reference sequence). CDR3 DNA sequence: TGTGCCAGCAGTCCCGCGCGACTAGCGGGGGGCTACGAGCAGTACTTC. Translating gives CASSPARLAGGYEQYF.

This chain joins TRBV27 and TRBJ2-2; D ambiguous. The CDR3 is 14 residues long. Germline CDR1 MNHEY, CDR2 SMNVEV (reference sequence). V was trimmed by 3 bases and J by 2 bases, leaving 7 bases between them. CDR3 residues: CASSFVVNTGELFF. The CDR3 DNA is TGTGCCAGCAGTTTTGTTGTTAACACCGGGGAGCTGTTTTTT.

The rearrangement uses TRBV7-2 and TRBJ2-5; D uncertain. This CDR3 has 12 residues. Germline lookup yields CDR1 SGHTA and CDR2 FQGNSA. Trimming stripped 5 bases from V and 10 bases from J, with 14 bases between. The CDR3 region has the DNA TGTGCCAGCAGCCCCGCGCGGCCCGACCAGTACTTC. Protein product: CASSPARPDQYF.

The chain recombines TRBV10-3 with TRBJ2-7, with TRBD1 matching over 7 bases. The germline V gene has CDR1 ENHRY and CDR2 SYGVKD. V lost 1 base, J lost 7 bases, and 4 bases stayed unmatched. The CDR3 is made up of 13 amino acids. The CDR3 region is CAISEYRGGEQYF. CDR3 DNA: TGTGCCATCAGTGAGTACAGGGGTGGGGAGCAGTACTTC.

J is TRBJ2-2 and V is TRBV4-2; TRBD2 might be the D (6 bases). V lost 0 bases and J lost 0, with 8 bases in between. From germline, CDR1 is LGHNA and CDR2 YNFKEQ. The CDR3 runs to 16 residues. The CDR3 DNA reads TGTGCCAGCAGCCAAGATTCGGGGGCGAACACCGGGGAGCTGTTTTTT. Residues: CASSQDSGANTGELFF.

The rearrangement joins TRBV6-5 to TRBJ1-2; D is undetermined. This CDR3 comprises 14 residues. Germline V gene lookup returns CDR1 MNHEY and CDR2 SVGAGI. V dropped 2 bases and J dropped 8 bases, with 15 bases sitting between them. For the CDR3, the DNA is TGTGCCAGCAGTTACGGAGCCACCCAATGGGGCTACACCTTC. Amino acid sequence: CASSYGATQWGYTF.

This clone is a singleton in its sample. The chain carries TRBV20-1 and TRBJ1-4; 7 bases are shared with TRBD1. CDR1 is DFQATT and CDR2 is SNEGSKA in the germline V gene (reference sequence). The CDR3 contains 11 residues. Trimming took 8 bases from V and 3 from J; bases not matched to a gene: 0. The CDR3 region is CSTGANEKLFF. The CDR3 DNA reads as TGCAGTACAGGGGCTAATGAAAAACTGTTTTTT.